This record covers a single T cell receptor (beta chain). Scientists amplified the TCR beta CDR3 regions from RNA transcripts. The authors performed first-round RT-PCR with HTBI primers and then a second-round multiplex PCR. From the multiplex PCR reads, TCRdb called clonotypes with MiXCR, one entry per CDR3 protein. The repertoire holds 1 million to 1.3 million distinct CDR3 sequences, less than 45% seen once, with over 8.5% in the top ten. This sample stems from a study of Graves' ophthalmopathy and Graves' hyperthyroidism. Study summary: The stable label applied to hyperthyroidism with no ophthalmopathy within 18 months of follow-up.

V was shortened by 0 bases and J by 0 bases, with 8 bases between the two germline ends. This CDR3 has 15 residues. Germline V lookup: CDR1 DFQATT, CDR2 SNEGSKA (reference sequence). This TCR was sampled from an adult man with Graves' hyperthyroidism. The chain recombines TRBV20-1 with TRBJ1-4; D unresolved. Sequences were obtained from peripheral blood or thyroid tissue (not recorded which). CDR3 in amino acids: CSARDRTSTNEKLFF. Written as DNA, the CDR3 is TGCAGTGCTAGAGATAGAACATCAACTAATGAAAAACTGTTTTTT.